The 14 T cell receptor beta chains in this list originate from one sample, sequenced in a study of T cell responses to AZD1222 COVID-19 vaccine. Sequencing was performed with immunoSEQ multiplex PCR; in TCRdb, only in-frame clones are kept and a portion is missing. This sample has some 190,000 clones, with approximately 92% found just once. The material was peripheral blood, obtained on day 0 of AZD1222 vaccination. These receptors were obtained from an adult in good health.

The chain joins TRBV3-1 (or the pseudogene TRBV3-2) to TRBJ1-2; 8 bases fit TRBD1. This CDR3 is built from 19 residues. Germline loops: CDR1 LGHDT, CDR2 YNNKEL (reference sequence). J gave up 1 base and V 3 bases, and 16 bases lay outside the gene matches. CDR3 DNA sequence: TGTGCCAGCAGCCAGGACCCGACAGGGGAGGTGTTATTTAACTATGGCTACACCTTC. Translating gives CASSQDPTGEVLFNYGYTF.

The genes are TRBV6-1 and TRBJ1-4; 10 nucleotides agree with TRBD1. The ends lost 4 bases at V and 4 bases at J; junction bases unmatched: 6. The CDR3 consists of 16 residues. The germline V gene has CDR1 MNHNS and CDR2 SASEGT. This chain's CDR3 is CASSAGDRGDNEKLFF. The CDR3 DNA sequence: TGTGCCAGCAGTGCGGGGGACAGGGGAGATAATGAAAAACTGTTTTTT.

The V and J genes are TRBV6-1 and TRBJ2-7; the D gene is possibly TRBD1 (6 bases). This CDR3 comprises 15 residues. CDR1 is MNHNS, CDR2 SASEGT, per germline. Trimming took 1 base from V and 2 from J, leaving 12 bases between them. The CDR3 is CASSEGQATAYEQYF. The CDR3 DNA follows: TGTGCCAGCAGTGAAGGACAGGCGACGGCCTACGAGCAGTACTTC.

The rearrangement links TRBV7-9 to TRBJ1-2, with D tentatively TRBD1 (5 bases). The CDR3 loop spans 16 amino acids. Between the trimmed V and J ends, which lost 4 bases and 1 base, there was a span of 16 bases. Germline values: CDR1 SEHNR, CDR2 FQNEAQ (reference sequence). The CDR3 reads CASSSPLKGVNYGYTF. In nucleotides, the CDR3 is TGTGCCAGCAGCTCTCCCCTTAAAGGGGTTAACTATGGCTACACCTTC.

The chain recombines TRBV7-2 with TRBJ1-4; perhaps TRBD1 as D (5 bases). Between the trimmed V and J ends, which lost 3 bases and 5 bases, there was a span of 13 bases. The germline gives CDR1 SGHTA, CDR2 FQGNSA. This CDR3 comprises 15 residues. The CDR3 region has the DNA TGTGCCAGCAGCTTCCCGGACACTATAAATGAAAAACTGTTTTTT. This gives the protein CASSFPDTINEKLFF.

This clone was seen just once. V and J are TRBV3-1 (or the pseudogene TRBV3-2) and TRBJ2-3, with 12 positions matching TRBD2. Germline V CDR1 and CDR2: LGHDT, YNNKEL (reference sequence). CDR3 length equals 15 residues. Trimming removed 6 bases from V and 2 bases from J; junction bases left unmatched: 3. The CDR3 DNA sequence: TGTGCCAGCAGTCGGACTAGCGGGGACACAGATACGCAGTATTTT. Protein: CASSRTSGDTDTQYF.

This chain connects TRBV4-2 to TRBJ1-2; 8 bases match TRBD1. Germline V gene data show CDR1 as LGHNA and CDR2 as YNFKEQ. After removal of 2 bases from V and 0 bases from J, the junction contained 5 bases not matched to a gene. CDR3 size: 16 residues. CDR3: CASSQTGTGSNYGYTF. As DNA, the CDR3 is TGTGCCAGCAGCCAAACCGGGACAGGATCTAACTATGGCTACACCTTC.

This clone was detected a few times. V is TRBV7-9 and J is TRBJ1-2; D is uncertain. Deletions cut 1 base from V and 6 bases from J, with 12 bases between. Germline CDR1 and CDR2: SEHNR and FQNEAQ (reference sequence). The length of the CDR3 is 14 residues. DNA for the CDR3: TGTGCCAGCAGCTTAGTTGCGGGGAGGAATGGCTACACCTTC. It specifies CASSLVAGRNGYTF.

This chain joins TRBV12-3 or TRBV12-4 and TRBJ1-3; D not resolved. The length of the CDR3 is 11 residues. V lost 4 bases, J lost 7 bases, and 5 bases lay in between. CDR3 sequence: CASSWTNTIYF. The CDR3 DNA follows: TGTGCCAGCAGTTGGACCAACACCATATATTTT.

This chain uses TRBV29-1 with TRBJ1-2, with D maybe TRBD1 (6 bases). The CDR3 is made up of 12 amino acids. Germline V lookup: CDR1 SQVTM, CDR2 ANQGSEA. Trimming pared 4 bases from V and 7 bases from J, leaving 13 bases between. This CDR3 reads CSVVGGTSGYTF. DNA for the CDR3: TGCAGCGTTGTAGGGGGAACGAGTGGCTACACCTTC. Looking up the rest from reference TRBV29-1 and TRBJ1-2 gives the full variable domain: SAVISQKPSRDICQRGTSLTIQCQVDSQVTMMFWYRQQPGQSLTLIATANQGSEATYESGFVIDKFPISRPNLTFSTLTVSNMSPEDSSIYLCSVVGGTSGYTFGSGTRLTVV.

V and J are TRBV6-2 or TRBV6-3 and TRBJ2-7, with 10 bases aligning to TRBD1. The V and J ends lost 0 bases and 8 bases, in that order; junction bases with no gene match: 10. The CDR3 covers 16 residues. From germline, CDR1 is MNHEY and CDR2 SVGEGT. The CDR3 loop is CASSYSPGQGTPQQYF. DNA for the CDR3: TGTGCCAGCAGTTACTCGCCGGGACAGGGGACCCCTCAGCAGTACTTC.

Only one count was recorded for this clone. Distinct nucleotide sequences in the sample also encode this CDR3. The V call is TRBV12-3 or TRBV12-4, the J call TRBJ1-5; D gene unclear. Trimming took off 1 base at V and 7 bases at J, with 5 bases between the two ends. The CDR3 is 12 amino acids. CDR3 sequence: CASSLGGQPQHF. In DNA form, the CDR3 reads TGTGCCAGCAGTTTAGGGGGACAGCCCCAGCATTTT.

V gene TRBV10-3 combines with J gene TRBJ2-5, with 7 positions matching TRBD2. The CDR3 has 16 residues. Trimming removed 0 bases from V and 5 bases from J; junction bases left unmatched: 9. The V gene's germline CDR1 is ENHRY and CDR2 SYGVKD. Here the CDR3 reads CAISESESGVRETQYF. CDR3 sequence (DNA): TGTGCCATCAGTGAGTCGGAAAGCGGGGTGAGGGAGACCCAGTACTTC.

V usage is TRBV11-1 and J usage is TRBJ2-5; the match to TRBD1 covers 7 bases. V lost 8 bases to trimming and J lost 5 bases; unmatched junction nucleotides: 8. Germline assignment: CDR1 SGHAT and CDR2 FQDESV (reference sequence). There are 13 residues in the CDR3. This CDR3 is CASSYRGEETQYF. In DNA form, the CDR3 reads TGTGCCAGCTCCTACAGGGGTGAGGAGACCCAGTACTTC.